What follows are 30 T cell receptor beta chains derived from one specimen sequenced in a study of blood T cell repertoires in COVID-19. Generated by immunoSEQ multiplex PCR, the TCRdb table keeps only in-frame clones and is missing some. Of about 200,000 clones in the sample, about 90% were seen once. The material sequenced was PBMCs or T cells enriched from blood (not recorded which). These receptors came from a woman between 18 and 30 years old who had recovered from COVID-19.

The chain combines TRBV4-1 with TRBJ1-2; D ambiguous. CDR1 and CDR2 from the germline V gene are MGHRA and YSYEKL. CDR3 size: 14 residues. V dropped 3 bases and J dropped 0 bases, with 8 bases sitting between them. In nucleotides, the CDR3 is TGCGCCAGCAGCCAGGATACAGCTAACTATGGCTACACCTTC. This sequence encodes CASSQDTANYGYTF.

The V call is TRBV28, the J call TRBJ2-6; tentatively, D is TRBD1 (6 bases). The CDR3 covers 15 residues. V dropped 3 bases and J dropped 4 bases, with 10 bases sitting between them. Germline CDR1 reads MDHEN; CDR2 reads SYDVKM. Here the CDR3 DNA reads TGTGCCAGCAGTTTTAGGGGGATAGGGGCCAACGTCCTGACTTTC. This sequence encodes CASSFRGIGANVLTF.

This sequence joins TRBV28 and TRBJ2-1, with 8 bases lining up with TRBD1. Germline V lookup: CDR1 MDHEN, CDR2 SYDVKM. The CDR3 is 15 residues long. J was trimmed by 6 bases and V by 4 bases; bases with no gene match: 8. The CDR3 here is CASSSRTGLGNEQFF. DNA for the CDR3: TGTGCCAGCAGTTCCCGGACAGGGTTGGGCAATGAGCAGTTCTTC.

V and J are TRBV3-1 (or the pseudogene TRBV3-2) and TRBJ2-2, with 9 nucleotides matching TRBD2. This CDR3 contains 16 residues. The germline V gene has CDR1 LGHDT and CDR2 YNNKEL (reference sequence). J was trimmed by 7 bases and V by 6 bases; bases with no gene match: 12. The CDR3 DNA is TGTGCCAGCAGTCCCCCCCGGGCGGGGGGGGGCGGGGAGCTGTTTTTT. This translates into CASSPPRAGGGGELFF.

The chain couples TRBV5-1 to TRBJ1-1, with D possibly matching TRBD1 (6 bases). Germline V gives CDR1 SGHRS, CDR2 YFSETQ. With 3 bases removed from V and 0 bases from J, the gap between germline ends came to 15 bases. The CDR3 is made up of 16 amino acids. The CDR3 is CASSSASGEMNTEAFF. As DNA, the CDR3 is TGCGCCAGCAGCTCTGCTTCAGGGGAGATGAACACTGAAGCTTTCTTT.

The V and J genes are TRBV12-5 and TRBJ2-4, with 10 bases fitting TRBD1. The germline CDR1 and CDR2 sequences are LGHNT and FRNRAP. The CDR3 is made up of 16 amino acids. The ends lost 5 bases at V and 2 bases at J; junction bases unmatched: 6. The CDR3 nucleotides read TGTGCTAGTGGTACCCGACAGGGGGCCTCCAAAAACATTCAGTACTTC. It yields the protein CASGTRQGASKNIQYF.

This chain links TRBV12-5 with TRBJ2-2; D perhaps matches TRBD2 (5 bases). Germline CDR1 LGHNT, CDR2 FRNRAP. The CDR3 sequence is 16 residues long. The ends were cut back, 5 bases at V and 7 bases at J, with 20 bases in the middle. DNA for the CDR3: TGTGCTAGTGGTCCGGAGCGTACCGGGGTCGTCGGGGAGCTGTTTTTT. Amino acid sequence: CASGPERTGVVGELFF.

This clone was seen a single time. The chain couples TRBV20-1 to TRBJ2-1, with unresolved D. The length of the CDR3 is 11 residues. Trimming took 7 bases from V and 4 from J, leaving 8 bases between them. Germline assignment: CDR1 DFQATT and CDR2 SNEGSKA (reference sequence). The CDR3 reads CSVELYNEQFF. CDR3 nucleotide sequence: TGCAGTGTGGAGCTATACAATGAGCAGTTCTTC.

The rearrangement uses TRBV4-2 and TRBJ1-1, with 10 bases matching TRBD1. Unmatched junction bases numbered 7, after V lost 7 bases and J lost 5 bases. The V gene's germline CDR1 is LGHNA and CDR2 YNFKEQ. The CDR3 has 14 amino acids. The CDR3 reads CASTRDRGWTEAFF. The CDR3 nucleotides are TGTGCCAGCACGCGGGACAGGGGTTGGACTGAAGCTTTCTTT.

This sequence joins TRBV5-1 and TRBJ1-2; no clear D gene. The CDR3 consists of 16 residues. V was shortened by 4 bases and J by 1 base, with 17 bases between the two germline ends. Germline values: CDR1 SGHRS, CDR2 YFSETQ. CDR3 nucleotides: TGCGCCAGCAGCCCCGTTGGGCGACGACATAACTATGGCTACACCTTC. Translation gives CASSPVGRRHNYGYTF.

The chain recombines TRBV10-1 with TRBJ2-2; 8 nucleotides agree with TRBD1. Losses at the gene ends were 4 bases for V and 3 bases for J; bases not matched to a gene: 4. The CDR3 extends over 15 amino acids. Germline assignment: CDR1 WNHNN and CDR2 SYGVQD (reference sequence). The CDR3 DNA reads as TGCGCCAGCAGTGCCAGGGGGCAGCACACCGGGGAGCTGTTTTTT. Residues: CASSARGQHTGELFF.

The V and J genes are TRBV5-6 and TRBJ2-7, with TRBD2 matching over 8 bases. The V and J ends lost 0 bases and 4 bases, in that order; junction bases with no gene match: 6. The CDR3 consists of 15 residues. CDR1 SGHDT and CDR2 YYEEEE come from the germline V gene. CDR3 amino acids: CASSLGIAGSYEQYF. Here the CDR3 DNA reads TGTGCCAGCAGCTTGGGGATAGCGGGATCATACGAGCAGTACTTC.

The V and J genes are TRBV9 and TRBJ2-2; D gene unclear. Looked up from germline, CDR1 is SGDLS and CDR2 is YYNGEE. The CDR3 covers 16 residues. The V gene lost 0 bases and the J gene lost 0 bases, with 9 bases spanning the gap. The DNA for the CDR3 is TGTGCCAGCAGCGTAGATGTTTTCGCGAACACCGGGGAGCTGTTTTTT. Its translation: CASSVDVFANTGELFF.

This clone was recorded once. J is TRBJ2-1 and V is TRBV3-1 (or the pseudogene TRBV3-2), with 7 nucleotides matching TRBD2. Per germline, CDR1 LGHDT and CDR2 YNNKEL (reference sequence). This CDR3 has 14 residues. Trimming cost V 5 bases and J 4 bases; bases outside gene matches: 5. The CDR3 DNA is TGTGCCAGCAGCTCAGCGGGATCATACAATGAGCAGTTCTTC. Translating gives CASSSAGSYNEQFF.

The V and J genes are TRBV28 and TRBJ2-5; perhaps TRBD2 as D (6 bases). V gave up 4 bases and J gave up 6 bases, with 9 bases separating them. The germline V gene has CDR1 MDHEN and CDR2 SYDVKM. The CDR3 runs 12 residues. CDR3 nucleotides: TGTGCCAGCAGTTCGGGACTTCAGACCCAGTACTTC. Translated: CASSSGLQTQYF.

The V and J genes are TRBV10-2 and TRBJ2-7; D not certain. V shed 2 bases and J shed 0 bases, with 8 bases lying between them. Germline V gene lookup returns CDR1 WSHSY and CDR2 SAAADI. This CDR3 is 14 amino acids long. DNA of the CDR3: TGCGCCAGCAGTGAGCCACTAAGCTCCTACGAGCAGTACTTC. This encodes CASSEPLSSYEQYF.

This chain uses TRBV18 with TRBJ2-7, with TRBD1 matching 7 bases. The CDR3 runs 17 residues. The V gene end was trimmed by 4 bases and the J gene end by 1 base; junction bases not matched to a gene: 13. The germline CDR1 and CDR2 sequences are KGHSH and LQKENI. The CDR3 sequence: CASSQSPPRGRSYEQYF. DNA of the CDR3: TGTGCCAGCTCACAATCCCCCCCCAGGGGGAGATCCTACGAGCAGTACTTC. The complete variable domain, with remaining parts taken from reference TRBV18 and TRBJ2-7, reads NAGVMQNPRHLVRRRGQEARLRCSPMKGHSHVYWYRQLPEEGLKFMVYLQKENIIDESGMPKERFSAEFPKEGPSILRIQQVVRGDSAAYFCASSQSPPRGRSYEQYFGPGTRLTVT.

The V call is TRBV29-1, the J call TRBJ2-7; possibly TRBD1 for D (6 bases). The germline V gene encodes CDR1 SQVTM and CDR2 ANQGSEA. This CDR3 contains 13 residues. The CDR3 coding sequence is TGCAGTGTAAACAGGGATCCGGCAGGCGAGCAGTACTTC. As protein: CSVNRDPAGEQYF.

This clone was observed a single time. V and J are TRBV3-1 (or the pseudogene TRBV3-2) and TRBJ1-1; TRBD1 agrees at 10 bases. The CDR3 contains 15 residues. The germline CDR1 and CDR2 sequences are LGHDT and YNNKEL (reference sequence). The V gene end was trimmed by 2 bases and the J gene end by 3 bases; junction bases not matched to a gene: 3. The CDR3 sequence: CASSQRDRGYTEAFF. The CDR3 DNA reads TGTGCCAGCAGCCAAAGGGACAGGGGATACACTGAAGCTTTCTTT.

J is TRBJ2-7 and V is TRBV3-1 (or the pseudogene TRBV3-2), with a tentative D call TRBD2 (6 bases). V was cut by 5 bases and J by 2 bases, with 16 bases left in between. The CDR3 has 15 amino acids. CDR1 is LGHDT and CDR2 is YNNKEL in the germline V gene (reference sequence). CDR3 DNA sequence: TGTGCCAGCAGCACCCGACTAGTAGGGACCTACGAGCAGTACTTC. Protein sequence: CASSTRLVGTYEQYF.

DNA of the CDR3: TGTGCCAGCAGCTTAGGCAGGGGGCTTTCGTTCAGCAATCAGCCCCAGCATTTT. Protein sequence: CASSLGRGLSFSNQPQHF. The chain uses TRBV7-2 and TRBJ1-5, with 8 bases aligning to TRBD1. J was trimmed by 1 base and V by 1 base; bases with no gene match: 9. The CDR3 is 18 amino acids. CDR1 is SGHTA and CDR2 is FQGNSA in the germline V gene.

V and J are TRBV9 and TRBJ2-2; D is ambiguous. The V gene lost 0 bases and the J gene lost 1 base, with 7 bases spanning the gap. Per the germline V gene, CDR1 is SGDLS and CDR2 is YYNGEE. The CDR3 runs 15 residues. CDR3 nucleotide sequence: TGTGCCAGCAGCGTAGACCCCGGGAACACCGGGGAGCTGTTTTTT. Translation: CASSVDPGNTGELFF.

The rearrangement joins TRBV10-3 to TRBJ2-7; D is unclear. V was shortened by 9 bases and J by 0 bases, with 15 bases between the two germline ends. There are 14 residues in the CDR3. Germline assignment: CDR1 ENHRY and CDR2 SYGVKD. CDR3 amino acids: CAMSTVPSSYEQYF. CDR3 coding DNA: TGTGCCATGAGTACAGTGCCCAGCTCCTACGAGCAGTACTTC.

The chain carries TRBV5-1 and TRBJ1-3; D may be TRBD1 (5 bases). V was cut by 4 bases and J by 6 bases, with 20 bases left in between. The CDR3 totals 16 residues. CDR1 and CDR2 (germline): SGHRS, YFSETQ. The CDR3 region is CASSLSQGFTENTIYF. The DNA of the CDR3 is TGCGCCAGCAGCCTCAGTCAGGGTTTTACGGAAAACACCATATATTTT.

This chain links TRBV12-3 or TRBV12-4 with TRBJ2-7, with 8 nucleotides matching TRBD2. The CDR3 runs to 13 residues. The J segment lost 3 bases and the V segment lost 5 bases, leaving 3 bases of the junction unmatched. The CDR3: CASSPGTSYEQYF. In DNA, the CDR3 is TGTGCCAGCAGTCCCGGGACTAGCTACGAGCAGTACTTC.

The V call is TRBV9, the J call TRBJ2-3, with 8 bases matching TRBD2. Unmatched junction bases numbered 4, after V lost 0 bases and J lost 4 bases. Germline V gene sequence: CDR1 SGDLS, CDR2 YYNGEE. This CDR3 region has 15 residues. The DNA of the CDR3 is TGTGCCAGCAGCGTAGCGGGGGGGCTGTCAGATACGCAGTATTTT. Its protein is CASSVAGGLSDTQYF. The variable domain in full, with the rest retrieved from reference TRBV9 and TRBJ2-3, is DSGVTQTPKHLITATGQRVTLRCSPRSGDLSVYWYQQSLDQGLQFLIQYYNGEERAKGNILERFSAQQFPDLHSELNLSSLELGDSALYFCASSVAGGLSDTQYFGPGTRLTVL.

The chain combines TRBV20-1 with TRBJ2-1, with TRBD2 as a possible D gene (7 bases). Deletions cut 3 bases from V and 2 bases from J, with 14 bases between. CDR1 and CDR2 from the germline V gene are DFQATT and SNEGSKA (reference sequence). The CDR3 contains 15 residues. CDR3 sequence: CSASLGGLTYNEQFF. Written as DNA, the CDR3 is TGCAGTGCTAGTCTCGGGGGGCTAACCTACAATGAGCAGTTCTTC.

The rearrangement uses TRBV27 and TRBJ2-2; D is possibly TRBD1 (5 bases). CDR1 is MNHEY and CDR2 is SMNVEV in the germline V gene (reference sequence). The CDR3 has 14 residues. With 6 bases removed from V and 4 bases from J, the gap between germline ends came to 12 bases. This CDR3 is CASRTSRVTGELFF. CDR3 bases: TGTGCCAGCAGGACCAGCAGGGTCACCGGGGAGCTGTTTTTT.

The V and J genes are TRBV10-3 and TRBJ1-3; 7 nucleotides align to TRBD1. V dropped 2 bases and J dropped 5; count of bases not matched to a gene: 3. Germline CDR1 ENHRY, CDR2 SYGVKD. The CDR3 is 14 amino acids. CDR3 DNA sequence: TGTGCCATCAGTGAGGACAGGGCCAGAAACACCATATATTTT. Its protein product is CAISEDRARNTIYF.

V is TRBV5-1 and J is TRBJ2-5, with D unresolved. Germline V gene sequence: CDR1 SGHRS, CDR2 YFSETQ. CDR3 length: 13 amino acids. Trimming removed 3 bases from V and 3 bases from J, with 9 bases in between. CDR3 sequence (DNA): TGCGCCAGCAGCTATGCGGAAAAAGAGACCCAGTACTTC. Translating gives CASSYAEKETQYF.